This TCR beta chain was sequenced during a study of shared clonotypes between healthy human individuals. Some clones are missing from TCRdb's copy, which holds only in-frame ones; the method was immunoSEQ multiplex PCR. The sample records 2.3 million or so clones, more than 85% being singletons. V dropped 2 bases and J dropped 3; count of bases not matched to a gene: 6. Germline V gene data show CDR1 as MNHNS and CDR2 as SASEGT. This CDR3 has 18 amino acids. Sequenced: naive CD4+ T cells from PBMCs. Subset here: CD45RA+ positively selected. The genes are TRBV6-1 and TRBJ2-1; 14 bases line up with TRBD2. The sequence was obtained from a man aged 18 to 29 in good health. Some clones in this sample may be carry-over from other donors' samples. CDR3 DNA: TGTGCCAGCAGTGAAAGACTAGCGGGAGGGCCTCGCTACAATGAGCAGTTCTTC. Encoded protein: CASSERLAGGPRYNEQFF.